This T cell receptor beta chain was sequenced for a study of T cell responses to AZD1222 COVID-19 vaccine. Across the study: Second doses were pooled across both intervals (about 4 or about 12 weeks). Points from the study as a whole: Baseline serostatus was positive in only six AZD1222 recipients. Sampled repertoires all dated from after the peak T cell response.

The CDR3 contains 15 residues. V lost 1 base and J lost 6; bases outside the gene matches: 3. Per germline, CDR1 SGDLS and CDR2 YYNGEE. About this clone itself: Its target is not known.

Data came from immunoSEQ multiplex PCR; TCRdb stores just in-frame clones and leaves some out. The table shows about 150,000 clones, with around 89% occurring only once. The sequence derives from an adult in good health. The starting material was peripheral blood, obtained on day 0 of AZD1222 vaccination. The J gene is TRBJ2-3, the V gene TRBV9, with 12 bases identical to TRBD2. CDR3 amino acids: CASSVLAGGRDTQYF. CDR3 in DNA: TGTGCCAGCAGCGTACTAGCGGGAGGGAGGGATACGCAGTATTTT.